The subject of this entry is one T cell receptor (beta chain). Only in-frame clones appear in the TCRdb table, and some are missing; sequencing was by immunoSEQ multiplex PCR. This table has some 31,000 clones, 90% appearing once. This CDR3 comprises 14 residues. Between the trimmed V and J ends, which lost 10 bases and 5 bases, there was a span of 20 bases. The germline V gene has CDR1 LNHDA and CDR2 SQIVND (reference sequence). The sample belongs to a study of T cell changes during pregnancy in multiple sclerosis. This TCR was recovered from a female donor in good health, enrolled as a control in a pregnancy study. This material consisted of CD4+ T cells from peripheral blood mononuclear cells, taken in the second trimester of pregnancy. This rearrangement joins TRBV19 to TRBJ1-2; a weak D match, TRBD1 (6 bases). In DNA form, the CDR3 reads TGTGCCACCCGAAACGGGGGGCAGAAATATGGCTACACCTTC. Protein product: CATRNGGQKYGYTF.